This TCR beta chain was obtained from a study of early T cells in non-severe SARS-CoV-2 infection. The protocol attached unique molecular identifiers to individual cDNA molecules. TCRdb re-analysed the 5' RACE reads in MiXCR, keeping a single row per CDR3 protein. This sample yields 100,000 to 150,000 distinct CDR3 sequences, of which more than 13% are seen a single time; just over 20% belongs to the top ten. CDR3 length: 14 amino acids. In germline, CDR1 is GTSNPN, CDR2 SVGIG (reference sequence). V shed 4 bases and J shed 0 bases, with 12 bases lying between them. The sequenced material came from whole blood. V gene TRBV30 combines with J gene TRBJ1-1; D is possibly TRBD1 (5 bases). This receptor was obtained from an adult who was a healthcare worker with PCR-confirmed SARS-CoV-2 infection or an uninfected control (not recorded which). The CDR3 loop is CAWIRGGLNTEAFF. Written as DNA, the CDR3 is TGTGCCTGGATTAGGGGAGGCCTGAACACTGAAGCTTTCTTT.